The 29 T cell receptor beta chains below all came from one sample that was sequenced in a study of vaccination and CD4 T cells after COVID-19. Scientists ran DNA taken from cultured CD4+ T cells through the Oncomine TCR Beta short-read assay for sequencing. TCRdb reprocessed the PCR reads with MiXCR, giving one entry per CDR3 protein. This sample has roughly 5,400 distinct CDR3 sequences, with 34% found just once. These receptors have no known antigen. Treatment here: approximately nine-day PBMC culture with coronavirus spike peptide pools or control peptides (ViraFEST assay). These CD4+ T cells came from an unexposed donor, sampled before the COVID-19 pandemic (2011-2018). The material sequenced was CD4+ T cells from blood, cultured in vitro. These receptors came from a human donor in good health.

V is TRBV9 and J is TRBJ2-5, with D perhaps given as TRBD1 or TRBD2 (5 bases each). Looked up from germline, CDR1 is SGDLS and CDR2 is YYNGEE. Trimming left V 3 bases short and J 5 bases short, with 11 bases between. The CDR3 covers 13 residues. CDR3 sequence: CASSAQGVETQYF. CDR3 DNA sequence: TGTGCCAGCAGCGCCCAGGGAGTCGAGACCCAGTACTTC.

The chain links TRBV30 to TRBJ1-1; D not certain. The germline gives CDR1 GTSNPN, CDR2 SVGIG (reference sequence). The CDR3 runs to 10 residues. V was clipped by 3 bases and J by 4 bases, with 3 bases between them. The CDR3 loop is CAWRITEAFF. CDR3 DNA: TGTGCCTGGAGGATCACTGAAGCTTTCTTT.

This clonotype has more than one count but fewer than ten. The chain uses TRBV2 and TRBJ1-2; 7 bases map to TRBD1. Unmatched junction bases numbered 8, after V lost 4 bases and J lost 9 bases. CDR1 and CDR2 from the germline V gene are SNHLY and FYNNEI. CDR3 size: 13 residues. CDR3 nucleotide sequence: TGTGCCAGCAGTGGGGCAGGGGGTAGCAGCTACACCTTC. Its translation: CASSGAGGSSYTF.

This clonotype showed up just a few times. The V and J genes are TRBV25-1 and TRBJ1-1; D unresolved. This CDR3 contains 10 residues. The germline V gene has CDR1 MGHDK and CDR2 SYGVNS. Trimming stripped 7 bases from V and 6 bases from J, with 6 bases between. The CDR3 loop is CASTGAEAFF. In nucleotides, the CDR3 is TGTGCCAGCACTGGGGCTGAAGCTTTCTTT.

For the CDR3, the DNA is TGCGCCAGCAGCGTAGGGAACTCTGGGGCCAACGTCCTGACTTTC. Protein product: CASSVGNSGANVLTF. V gene TRBV5-1 combines with J gene TRBJ2-6; D not resolved. This CDR3 is built from 15 residues. From germline, CDR1 is SGHRS and CDR2 YFSETQ. Deletions cut 4 bases from V and 0 bases from J, with 8 bases between.

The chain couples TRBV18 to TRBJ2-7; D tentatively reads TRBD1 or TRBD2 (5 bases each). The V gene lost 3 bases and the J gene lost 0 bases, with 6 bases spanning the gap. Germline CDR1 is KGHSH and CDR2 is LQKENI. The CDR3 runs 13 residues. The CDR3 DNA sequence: TGTGCCAGCTCACCTGGGACCTCCTACGAGCAGTACTTC. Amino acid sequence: CASSPGTSYEQYF.

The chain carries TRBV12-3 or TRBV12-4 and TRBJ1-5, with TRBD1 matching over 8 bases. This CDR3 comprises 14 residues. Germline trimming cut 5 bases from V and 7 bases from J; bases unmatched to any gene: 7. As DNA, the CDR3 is TGTGCCAGCAGTCCCTGGACAGGGCGACAGCCCCAGCATTTT. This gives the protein CASSPWTGRQPQHF.

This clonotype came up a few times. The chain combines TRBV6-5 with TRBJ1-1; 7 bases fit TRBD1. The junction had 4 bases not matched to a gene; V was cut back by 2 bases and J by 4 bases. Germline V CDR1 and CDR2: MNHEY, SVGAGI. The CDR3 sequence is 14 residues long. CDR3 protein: CASSYQGGSTEAFF. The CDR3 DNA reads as TGTGCCAGCAGTTACCAGGGGGGCAGCACTGAAGCTTTCTTT.

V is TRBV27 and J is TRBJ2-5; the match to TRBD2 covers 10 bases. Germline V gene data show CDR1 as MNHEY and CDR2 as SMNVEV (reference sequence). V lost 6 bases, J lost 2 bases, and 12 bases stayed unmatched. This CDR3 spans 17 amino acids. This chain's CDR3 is CASRARRTSGLQETQYF. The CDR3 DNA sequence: TGTGCCAGCAGGGCCCGACGGACTAGCGGATTACAAGAGACCCAGTACTTC.

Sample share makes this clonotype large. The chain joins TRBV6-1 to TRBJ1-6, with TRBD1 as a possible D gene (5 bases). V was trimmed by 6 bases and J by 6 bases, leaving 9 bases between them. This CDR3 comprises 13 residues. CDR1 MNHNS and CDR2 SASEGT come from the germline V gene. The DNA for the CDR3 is TGTGCCAGCAGCCAGGGCGGTAATTCACCCCTCCACTTT. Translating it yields CASSQGGNSPLHF.

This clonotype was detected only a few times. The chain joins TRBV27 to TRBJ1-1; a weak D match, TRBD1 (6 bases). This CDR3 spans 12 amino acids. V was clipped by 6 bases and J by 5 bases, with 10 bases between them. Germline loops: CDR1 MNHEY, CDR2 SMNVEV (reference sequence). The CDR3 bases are TGTGCCAGCAGGGAAACAGGGACTGAAGCTTTCTTT. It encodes CASRETGTEAFF.

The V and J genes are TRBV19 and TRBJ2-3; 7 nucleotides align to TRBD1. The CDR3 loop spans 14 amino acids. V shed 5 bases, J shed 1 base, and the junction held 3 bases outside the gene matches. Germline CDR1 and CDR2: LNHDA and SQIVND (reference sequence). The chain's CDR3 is CASSQGVGTDTQYF. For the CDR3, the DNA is TGTGCCAGTAGTCAGGGGGTCGGCACAGATACGCAGTATTTT.

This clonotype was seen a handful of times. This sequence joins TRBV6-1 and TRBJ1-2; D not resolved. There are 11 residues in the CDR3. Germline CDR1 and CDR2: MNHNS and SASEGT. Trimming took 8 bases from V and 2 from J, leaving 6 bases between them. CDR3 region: CASQGNYGYTF. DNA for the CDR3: TGTGCCAGCCAAGGAAACTATGGCTACACCTTC.

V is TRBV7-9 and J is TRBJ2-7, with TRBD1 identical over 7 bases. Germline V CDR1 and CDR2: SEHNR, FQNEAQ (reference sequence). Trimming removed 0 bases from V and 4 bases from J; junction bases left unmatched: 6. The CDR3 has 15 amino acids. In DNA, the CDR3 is TGTGCCAGCAGCTTAGCTCTAGACAGGGAATACGAGCAGTACTTC. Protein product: CASSLALDREYEQYF.

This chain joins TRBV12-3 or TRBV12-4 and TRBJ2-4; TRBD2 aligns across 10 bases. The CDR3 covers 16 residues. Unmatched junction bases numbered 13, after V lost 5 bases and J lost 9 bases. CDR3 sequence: CASSLIGSGGTRIQYF. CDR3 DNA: TGTGCCAGCAGTCTGATCGGTAGCGGGGGGACGCGCATTCAGTACTTC.

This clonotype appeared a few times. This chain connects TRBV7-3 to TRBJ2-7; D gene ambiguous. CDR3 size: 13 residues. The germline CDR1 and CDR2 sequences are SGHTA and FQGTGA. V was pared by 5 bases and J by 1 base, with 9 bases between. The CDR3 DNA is TGTGCCAGCAGCGCCGGGCAGTCCTACGAGCAGTACTTC. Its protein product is CASSAGQSYEQYF.

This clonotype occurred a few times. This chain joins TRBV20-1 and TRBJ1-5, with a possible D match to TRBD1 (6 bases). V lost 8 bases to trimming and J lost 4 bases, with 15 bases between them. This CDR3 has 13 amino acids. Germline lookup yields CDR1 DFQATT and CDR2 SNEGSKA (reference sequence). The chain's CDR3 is CSPSGGANQPQHF. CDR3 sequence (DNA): TGCAGTCCGAGCGGGGGGGCGAATCAGCCCCAGCATTTT.

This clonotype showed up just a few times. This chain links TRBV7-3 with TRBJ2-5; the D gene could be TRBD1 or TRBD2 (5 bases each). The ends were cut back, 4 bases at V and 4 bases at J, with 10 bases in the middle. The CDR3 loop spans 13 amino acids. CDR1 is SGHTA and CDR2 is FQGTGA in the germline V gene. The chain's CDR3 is CASSSMRGETQYF. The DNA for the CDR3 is TGTGCCAGCAGCTCTATGAGGGGAGAGACCCAGTACTTC.

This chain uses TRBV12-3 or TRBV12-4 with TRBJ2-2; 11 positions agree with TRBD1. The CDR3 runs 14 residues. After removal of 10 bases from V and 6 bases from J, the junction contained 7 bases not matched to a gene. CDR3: CATARTGGSGELFF. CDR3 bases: TGTGCCACCGCCAGGACAGGGGGCTCCGGGGAGCTGTTTTTT.

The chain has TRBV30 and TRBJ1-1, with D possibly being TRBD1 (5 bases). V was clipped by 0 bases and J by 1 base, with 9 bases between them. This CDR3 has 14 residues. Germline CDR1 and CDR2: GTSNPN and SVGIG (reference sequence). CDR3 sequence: CAWSVGGTNTEAFF. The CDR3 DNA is TGTGCCTGGAGTGTAGGTGGGACGAACACTGAAGCTTTCTTT.

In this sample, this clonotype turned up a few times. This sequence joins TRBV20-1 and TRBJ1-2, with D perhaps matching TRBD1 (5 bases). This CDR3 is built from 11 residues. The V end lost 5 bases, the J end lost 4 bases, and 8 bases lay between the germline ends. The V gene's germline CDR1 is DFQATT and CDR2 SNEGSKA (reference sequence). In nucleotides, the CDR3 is TGCAGTGCTGGGGGAGGCTATGGCTACACCTTC. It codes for CSAGGGYGYTF.

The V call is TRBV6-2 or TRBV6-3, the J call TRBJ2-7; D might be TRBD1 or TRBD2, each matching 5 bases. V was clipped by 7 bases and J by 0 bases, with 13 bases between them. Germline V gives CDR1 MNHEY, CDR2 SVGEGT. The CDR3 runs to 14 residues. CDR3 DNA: TGTGCCAGCACCGCCGGGACCAGCTCCTACGAGCAGTACTTC. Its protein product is CASTAGTSSYEQYF.

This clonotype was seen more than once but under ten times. The CDR3 nucleotides read TGCAGTGCTCGAGCGACAGGGGGCATTCAGCCCCAGCATTTT. Protein sequence: CSARATGGIQPQHF. The chain combines TRBV20-1 with TRBJ1-5; 10 bases are a match to TRBD1. The CDR3 runs 14 residues. Germline-derived CDR1 and CDR2 are DFQATT and SNEGSKA (reference sequence). The V gene end was trimmed by 5 bases and the J gene end by 6 bases; junction bases not matched to a gene: 7.

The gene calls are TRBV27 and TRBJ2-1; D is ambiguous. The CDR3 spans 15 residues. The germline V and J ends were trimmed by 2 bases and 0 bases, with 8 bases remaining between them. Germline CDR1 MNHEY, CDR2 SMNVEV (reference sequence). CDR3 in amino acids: CASSLKWSSYNEQFF. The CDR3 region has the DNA TGTGCCAGCAGTTTAAAGTGGAGCTCCTACAATGAGCAGTTCTTC.

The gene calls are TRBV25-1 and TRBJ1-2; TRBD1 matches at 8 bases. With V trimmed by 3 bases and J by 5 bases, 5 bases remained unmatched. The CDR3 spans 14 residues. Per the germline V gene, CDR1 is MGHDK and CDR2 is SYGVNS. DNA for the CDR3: TGTGCCAGCAGTGACCCGACAGGGGCGTATGGCTACACCTTC. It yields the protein CASSDPTGAYGYTF.

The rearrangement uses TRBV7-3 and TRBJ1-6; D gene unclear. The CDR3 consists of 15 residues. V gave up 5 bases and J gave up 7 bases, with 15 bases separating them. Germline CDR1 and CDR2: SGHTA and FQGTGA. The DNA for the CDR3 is TGTGCCAGCAGCCTACTAGCCAATAGCAATTCACCCCTCCACTTT. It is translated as CASSLLANSNSPLHF.

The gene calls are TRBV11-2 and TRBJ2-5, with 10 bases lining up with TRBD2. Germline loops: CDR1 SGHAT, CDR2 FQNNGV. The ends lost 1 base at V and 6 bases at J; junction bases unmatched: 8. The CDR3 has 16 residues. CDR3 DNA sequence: TGTGCCAGCAGCTTAGGAGGAGCGGGGGGGGTAAAGACCCAGTACTTC. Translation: CASSLGGAGGVKTQYF. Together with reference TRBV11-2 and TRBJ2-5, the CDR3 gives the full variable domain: EAGVAQSPRYKIIEKRQSVAFWCNPISGHATLYWYQQILGQGPKLLIQFQNNGVVDDSQLPKDRFSAERLKGVDSTLKIQPAKLEDSAVYLCASSLGGAGGVKTQYFGPGTRLLVL.

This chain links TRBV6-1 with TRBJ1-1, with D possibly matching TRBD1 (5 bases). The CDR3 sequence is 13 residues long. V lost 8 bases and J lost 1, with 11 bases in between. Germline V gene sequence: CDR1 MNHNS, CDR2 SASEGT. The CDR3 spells CASQGRENTEAFF. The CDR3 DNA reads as TGTGCCAGCCAGGGAAGGGAGAACACTGAAGCTTTCTTT.

As DNA, the CDR3 is TGTGCCAGCGGATTTGGACAGCCCGGTGAGACCCAGCATTTT. Amino acids: CASGFGQPGETQHF. The chain carries TRBV9 and TRBJ1-5; possibly TRBD1 for D (6 bases). This CDR3 contains 14 residues. The V and J ends lost 7 bases and 11 bases respectively, with 22 bases between them. Germline V CDR1 and CDR2: SGDLS, YYNGEE.